This is a list of T cell receptor beta chains from one sample in a study of T cells in severe cutaneous drug reactions. From the multiplex PCR reads, TCRdb lists one entry per CDR3 protein and no DNA. Its table records roughly 10,000 distinct CDR3 sequences. The sequenced sample was cells from a skin blister. Source of these receptors: a human donor with Stevens-Johnson syndrome, a severe cutaneous drug reaction. CDR3s include the opening cysteine and the closing phenylalanine or tryptophan. Where a row states a size, it is once, few, many or the class of an expanded clone; other rows omit it.

TRBV20-1	TRBJ2-1	.	13	CSARGTPRNEQFF
TRBV29-1	TRBJ2-1	.	14	CSVEDRVTYNEQFF
TRBV20-1	TRBJ1-1	medium-sized	12	CSARDAGAEAFF
TRBV10-1	TRBJ1-5	.	16	CASSNGSKMGNQPQHF
TRBV29-1	TRBJ2-7	.	13	CSVGTIDSYEQYF
TRBV20-1	TRBJ2-1	.	14	CSASRVEPSYEQFF
TRBV20-1	TRBJ2-1	.	14	CSAPSTGTVGEQFF
TRBV20-1	TRBJ2-7	.	15	CSARAGAGGPYEQYF
TRBV20-1	TRBJ2-3	medium-sized	14	CRPTGLGGTDTQYF
TRBV20-1	TRBJ2-7	medium-sized	14	CSARAPSGDDEQYF
TRBV29-1	TRBJ2-5	.	13	CSVAGGTGGTQYF
TRBV29-1	TRBJ2-7	.	14	CSVEVGQGSYGQYF
TRBV29-1	TRBJ1-5	.	13	CSAGTDINQPQHF
TRBV20-1	TRBJ1-5	medium-sized	12	CSARRPNQPQHF
TRBV29-1	TRBJ1-1	.	12	CSVEEEYTEAFF
TRBV20-1	TRBJ2-1	.	13	CSARDLPYNEQFF
TRBV29-1	TRBJ1-1	.	13	CSVDRGMGTEAFF
TRBV29-1	TRBJ2-1	.	14	CSVVGTASYNEQFF
TRBV20-1	TRBJ2-1	.	14	CSAEGLAGFDEQFF
TRBV20-1	TRBJ2-3	.	16	CSARVLEREISDTQYF
TRBV29-1	TRBJ2-1	.	15	CSGSRDGSSYNEQFF
TRBV20-1	TRBJ2-1	.	14	CSARPWNNYNEQFF
TRBV29-1	TRBJ2-7	.	12	CSPRTGKLGQYF
TRBV20-1	TRBJ2-7	.	13	CSASPRVSGEQYF
TRBV20-1	TRBJ1-2	.	13	CSARGPGPYGYTF
TRBV20-1	TRBJ2-7	medium-sized	13	CSARDGPYYEQYF
TRBV29-1	TRBJ2-1	.	15	CSVRRTSDTYNEQFF
TRBV29-1	TRBJ2-7	.	14	CSVVTGTTAYEQYF
TRBV20-1	TRBJ2-5	.	16	CSARDHGSGRTETQYF
TRBV20-1	TRBJ2-3	medium-sized	15	CSAISWQHHTDTQYF
TRBV20-1	TRBJ2-5	medium-sized	15	CSARVDGGARETQYF
TRBV29-1	TRBJ2-1	.	13	CSVVDSAYNEQFF
TRBV20-1	TRBJ2-7	.	13	CSAATPSGGGEYF
TRBV20-1	TRBJ2-1	.	14	CSARGQGSYNEQFF
TRBV29-1	TRBJ1-5	.	12	CSVEDEGQPQHF
TRBV20-1	TRBJ2-1	.	18	CSARPGTSGPSRYNEQFF
TRBV5-5	TRBJ1-2	.	13	CASSNQNFGGYTF
TRBV20-1	TRBJ2-5	.	13	CSARWRKQETQYF
TRBV29-1	TRBJ2-7	.	11	CSVDTGYEQYF
TRBV20-1	TRBJ2-7	.	13	CSAAPGHTSEQYF
TRBV20-1	TRBJ1-1	.	14	CSARDVGVDTEAFF
TRBV29-1	TRBJ2-2	.	13	CSVGWGDTGELFF
TRBV20-1	TRBJ2-7	.	17	CSARVKAEAGNTYEQYF
TRBV20-1	TRBJ2-7	medium-sized	14	CSARGLRGGYEQYF
TRBV29-1	TRBJ2-2	.	14	CSAGGTSGTGELFF
TRBV20-1	TRBJ2-7	.	13	CSARAPLAPEQYF
TRBV29-1	TRBJ2-1	.	14	CSVPLAGAGNEQFF
TRBV29-1	TRBJ2-7	.	13	CSVVTSVTYEQYF
TRBV20-1	TRBJ1-3	.	14	CSASPGMFGNTIYF
TRBV5-1	TRBJ2-2	.	13	CASSFADHGELFF
TRBV20-1	TRBJ1-6	.	15	CSATGNPRGNSPLHF
TRBV20-1	TRBJ1-1	.	14	CSARDRQGVLEAFF
TRBV29-1	TRBJ2-3	.	17	CSAAKKTSLVLADTQYF
TRBV20-1	TRBJ2-3	.	15	CSAPIGASGLDTQYF
TRBV29-1	TRBJ1-1	.	14	CSVITGEKNTEAFF